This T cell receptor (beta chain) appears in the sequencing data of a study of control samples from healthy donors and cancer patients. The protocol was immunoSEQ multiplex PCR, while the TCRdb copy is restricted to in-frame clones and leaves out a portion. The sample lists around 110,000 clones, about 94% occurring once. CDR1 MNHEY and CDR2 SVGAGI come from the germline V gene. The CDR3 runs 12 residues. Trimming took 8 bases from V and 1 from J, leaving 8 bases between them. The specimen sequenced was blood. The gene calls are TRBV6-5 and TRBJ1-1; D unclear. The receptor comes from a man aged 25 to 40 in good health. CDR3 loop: CASGRRNTEAFF. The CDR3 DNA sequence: TGTGCCAGCGGTAGGAGGAACACTGAAGCTTTCTTT.